The sequence of this T cell receptor beta chain was determined in a study of cytomegalovirus exposure and HLA in healthy donors. Study in general: An early release of data contained about 85 million unique TCRs, which came from HLA-typed donors. General study points: The investigators catalogued 150 to 200 TCR beta chains as cytomegalovirus-associated.

The PCR was carried out with 60 Vbeta primers and 13 Jbeta primers. Clones were read by immunoSEQ multiplex PCR, and TCRdb kept only the in-frame ones, dropping some. The data hold under 150,000 clones, with 81% observed a single time. The ends lost 0 bases at V and 8 bases at J; junction bases unmatched: 4. The germline gives CDR1 SEHNR, CDR2 FQNEAQ (reference sequence). CDR3 length: 15 amino acids. A note on this clone: What it binds is not known.

Sequencing was performed on PBMCs. The genes are TRBV7-9 and TRBJ1-6, with 7 positions matching TRBD1. The source is a man younger than 35 in good health and CMV-seronegative. The CDR3 DNA reads TGTGCCAGCAGCTTAGCGGGCAGGGGGGATTCACCCCTCCACTTT. This sequence encodes CASSLAGRGDSPLHF.